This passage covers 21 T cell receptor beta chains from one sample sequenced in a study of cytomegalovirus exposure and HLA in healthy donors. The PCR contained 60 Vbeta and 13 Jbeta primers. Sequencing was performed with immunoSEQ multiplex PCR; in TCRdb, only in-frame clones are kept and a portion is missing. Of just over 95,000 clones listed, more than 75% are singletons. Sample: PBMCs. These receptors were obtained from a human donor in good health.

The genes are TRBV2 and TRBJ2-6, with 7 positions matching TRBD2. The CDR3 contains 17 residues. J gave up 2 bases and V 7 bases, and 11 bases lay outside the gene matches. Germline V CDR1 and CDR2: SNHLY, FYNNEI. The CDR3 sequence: CASTGGEGKTGANVLTF. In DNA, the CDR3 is TGTGCCAGCACGGGCGGGGAGGGGAAAACTGGGGCCAACGTCCTGACTTTC.

This CDR3 reads CASSESGGDGTDTQYF. CDR3 nucleotides: TGCGCCAGCAGTGAGTCGGGGGGTGATGGCACAGATACGCAGTATTTT. The chain carries TRBV10-2 and TRBJ2-3; tentative D call: TRBD2 (6 bases). The CDR3 loop spans 16 amino acids. V was pared by 0 bases and J by 1 base, with 11 bases between. From germline, CDR1 is WSHSY and CDR2 SAAADI.

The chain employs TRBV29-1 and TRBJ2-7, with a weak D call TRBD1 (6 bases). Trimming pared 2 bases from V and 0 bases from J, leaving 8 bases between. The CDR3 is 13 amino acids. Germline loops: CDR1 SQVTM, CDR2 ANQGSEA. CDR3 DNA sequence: TGCAGCGTTGAACGGGACACCTCCTACGAGCAGTACTTC. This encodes CSVERDTSYEQYF.

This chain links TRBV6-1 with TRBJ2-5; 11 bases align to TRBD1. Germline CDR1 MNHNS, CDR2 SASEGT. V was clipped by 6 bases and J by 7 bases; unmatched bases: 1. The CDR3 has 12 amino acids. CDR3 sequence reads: CASRGTGGTQYF. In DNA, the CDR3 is TGTGCCAGCAGGGGGACAGGGGGGACCCAGTACTTC.

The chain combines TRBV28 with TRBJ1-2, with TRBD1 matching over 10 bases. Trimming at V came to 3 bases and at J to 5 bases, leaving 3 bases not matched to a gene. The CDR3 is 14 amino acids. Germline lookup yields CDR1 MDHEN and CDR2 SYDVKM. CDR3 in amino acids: CASSLDRGRYGYTF. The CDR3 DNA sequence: TGTGCCAGCAGTTTGGACAGGGGGAGGTATGGCTACACCTTC.

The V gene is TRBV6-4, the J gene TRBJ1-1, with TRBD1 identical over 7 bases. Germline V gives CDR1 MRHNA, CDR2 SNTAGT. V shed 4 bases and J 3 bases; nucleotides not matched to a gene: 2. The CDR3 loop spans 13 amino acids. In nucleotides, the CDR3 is TGTGCCAGCAGTGTAGACAGGGACACTGAAGCTTTCTTT. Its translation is CASSVDRDTEAFF.

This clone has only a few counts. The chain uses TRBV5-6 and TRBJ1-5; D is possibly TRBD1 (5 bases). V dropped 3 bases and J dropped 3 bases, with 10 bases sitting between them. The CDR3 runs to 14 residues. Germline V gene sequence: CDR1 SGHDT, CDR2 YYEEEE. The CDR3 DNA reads TGTGCCAGCAGCTACGGACAAACCAATCAGCCCCAGCATTTT. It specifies CASSYGQTNQPQHF.

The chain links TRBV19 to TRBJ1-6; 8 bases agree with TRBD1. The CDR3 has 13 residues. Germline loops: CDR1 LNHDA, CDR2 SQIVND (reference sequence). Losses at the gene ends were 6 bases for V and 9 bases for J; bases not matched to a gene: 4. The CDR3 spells CASRPDRGSPLHF. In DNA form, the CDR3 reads TGTGCCAGTAGGCCAGACAGGGGTTCACCCCTCCACTTT.

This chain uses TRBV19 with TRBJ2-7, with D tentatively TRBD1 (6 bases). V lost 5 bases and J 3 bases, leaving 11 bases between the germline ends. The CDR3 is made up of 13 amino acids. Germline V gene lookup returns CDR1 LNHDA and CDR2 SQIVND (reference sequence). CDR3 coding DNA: TGTGCCAGTAGTCCCACAGGGAGCTACGAGCAGTACTTC. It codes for CASSPTGSYEQYF. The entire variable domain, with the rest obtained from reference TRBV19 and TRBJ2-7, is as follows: DGGITQSPKYLFRKEGQNVTLSCEQNLNHDAMYWYRQDPGQGLRLIYYSQIVNDFQKGDIAEGYSVSREKKESFPLTVTSAQKNPTAFYLCASSPTGSYEQYFGPGTRLTVT.

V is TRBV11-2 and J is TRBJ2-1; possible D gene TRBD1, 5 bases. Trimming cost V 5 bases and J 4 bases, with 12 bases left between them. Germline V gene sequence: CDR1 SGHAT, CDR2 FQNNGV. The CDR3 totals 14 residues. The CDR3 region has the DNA TGTGCCAGCAGCACCCAGACAGCTTACAATGAGCAGTTCTTC. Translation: CASSTQTAYNEQFF.

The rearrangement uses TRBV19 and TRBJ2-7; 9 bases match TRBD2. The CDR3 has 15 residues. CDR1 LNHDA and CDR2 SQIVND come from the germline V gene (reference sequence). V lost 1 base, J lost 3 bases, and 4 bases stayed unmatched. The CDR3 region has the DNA TGTGCCAGTAGTATAGTTTTAGCGGGGGACTACGAGCAGTACTTC. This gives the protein CASSIVLAGDYEQYF.

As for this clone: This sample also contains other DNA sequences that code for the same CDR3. The CDR3 sequence: CASSSGQGNSPLHF. The CDR3 DNA reads as TGCGCCAGCAGCTCGGGACAGGGTAATTCACCCCTCCACTTT. The J gene is TRBJ1-6, the V gene TRBV5-1, with 9 bases matching TRBD1. The junction had 1 base not matched to a gene; V was cut back by 3 bases and J by 6 bases. CDR1 SGHRS and CDR2 YFSETQ come from the germline V gene. The length of the CDR3 is 14 residues.

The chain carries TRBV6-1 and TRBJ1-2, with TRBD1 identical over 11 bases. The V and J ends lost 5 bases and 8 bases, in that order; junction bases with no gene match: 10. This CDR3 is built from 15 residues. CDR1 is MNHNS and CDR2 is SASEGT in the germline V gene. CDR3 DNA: TGTGCCAGCAGTCCATTGGGGACAGGGGGATTCGGCTACACCTTC. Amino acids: CASSPLGTGGFGYTF.

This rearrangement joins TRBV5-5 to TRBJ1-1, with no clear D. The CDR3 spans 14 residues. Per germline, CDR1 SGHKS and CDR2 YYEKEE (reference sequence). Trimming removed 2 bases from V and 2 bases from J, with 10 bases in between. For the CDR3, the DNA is TGTGCCAGCAGCTTTGCCCAGGATAACACTGAAGCTTTCTTT. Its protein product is CASSFAQDNTEAFF. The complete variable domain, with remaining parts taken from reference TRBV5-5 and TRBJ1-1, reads DAGVTQSPTHLIKTRGQQVTLRCSPISGHKSVSWYQQVLGQGPQFIFQYYEKEERGRGNFPDRFSARQFPNYSSELNVNALLLGDSALYLCASSFAQDNTEAFFGQGTRLTVV.

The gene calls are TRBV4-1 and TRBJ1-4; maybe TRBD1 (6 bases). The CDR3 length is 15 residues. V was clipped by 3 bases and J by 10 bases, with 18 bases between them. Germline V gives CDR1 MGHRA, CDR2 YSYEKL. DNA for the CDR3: TGCGCCAGCAGCCACGGCACAGGGTTAGTGGTAAAACTGTTTTTT. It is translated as CASSHGTGLVVKLFF.

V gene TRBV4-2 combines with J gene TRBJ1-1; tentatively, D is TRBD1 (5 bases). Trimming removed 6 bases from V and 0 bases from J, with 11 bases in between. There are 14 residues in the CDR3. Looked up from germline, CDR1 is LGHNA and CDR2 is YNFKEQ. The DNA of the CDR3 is TGTGCCAGCAGTCGAGACAGCATGAACACTGAAGCTTTCTTT. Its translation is CASSRDSMNTEAFF.

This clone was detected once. CDR3 DNA sequence: TGTGCCAGTAGCGATCACCCCCCGGCTAGCGGGAGGACAGTGCCGTACTTC. It encodes CASSDHPPASGRTVPYF. The rearrangement joins TRBV19 to TRBJ2-7, with 11 bases that match TRBD2. The CDR3 totals 17 residues. CDR1 LNHDA and CDR2 SQIVND come from the germline V gene (reference sequence). Germline trimming cut 6 bases from V and 12 bases from J; bases unmatched to any gene: 22.

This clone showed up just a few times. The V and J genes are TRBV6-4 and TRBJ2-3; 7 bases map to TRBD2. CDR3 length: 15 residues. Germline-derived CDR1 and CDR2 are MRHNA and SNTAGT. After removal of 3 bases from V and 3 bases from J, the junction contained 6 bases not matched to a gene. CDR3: CASSEGGRETDTQYF. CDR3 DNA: TGTGCCAGCAGTGAGGGCGGGAGAGAGACAGATACGCAGTATTTT.

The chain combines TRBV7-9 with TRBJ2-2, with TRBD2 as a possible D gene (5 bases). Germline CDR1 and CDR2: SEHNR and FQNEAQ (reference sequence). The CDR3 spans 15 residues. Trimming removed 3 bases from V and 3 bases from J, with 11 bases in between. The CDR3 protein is CASSFSKRDTGELFF. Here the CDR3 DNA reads TGTGCCAGCAGCTTTAGTAAGAGGGACACCGGGGAGCTGTTTTTT. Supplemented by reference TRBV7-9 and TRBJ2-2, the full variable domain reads DTGVSQNPRHKITKRGQNVTFRCDPISEHNRLYWYRQTLGQGPEFLTYFQNEAQLEKSRLLSDRFSAERPKGSFSTLEIQRTEQGDSAMYLCASSFSKRDTGELFFGEGSRLTVL.

The CDR3 DNA is TGTGCCATCAGGGACTATCAAGAGACCCAGTACTTC. This encodes CAIRDYQETQYF. The gene calls are TRBV10-3 and TRBJ2-5; D possibly corresponds to TRBD2 (6 bases). The V gene lost 6 bases and the J gene lost 2 bases, with 7 bases spanning the gap. The CDR3 is made up of 12 amino acids. Germline CDR1 and CDR2: ENHRY and SYGVKD.

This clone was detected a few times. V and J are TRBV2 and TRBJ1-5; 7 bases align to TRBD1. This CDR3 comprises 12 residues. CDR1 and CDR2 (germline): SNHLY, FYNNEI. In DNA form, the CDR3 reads TGTGGGAACGAGGGGGCTGATCAGCCCCAGCATTTT. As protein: CGNEGADQPQHF.